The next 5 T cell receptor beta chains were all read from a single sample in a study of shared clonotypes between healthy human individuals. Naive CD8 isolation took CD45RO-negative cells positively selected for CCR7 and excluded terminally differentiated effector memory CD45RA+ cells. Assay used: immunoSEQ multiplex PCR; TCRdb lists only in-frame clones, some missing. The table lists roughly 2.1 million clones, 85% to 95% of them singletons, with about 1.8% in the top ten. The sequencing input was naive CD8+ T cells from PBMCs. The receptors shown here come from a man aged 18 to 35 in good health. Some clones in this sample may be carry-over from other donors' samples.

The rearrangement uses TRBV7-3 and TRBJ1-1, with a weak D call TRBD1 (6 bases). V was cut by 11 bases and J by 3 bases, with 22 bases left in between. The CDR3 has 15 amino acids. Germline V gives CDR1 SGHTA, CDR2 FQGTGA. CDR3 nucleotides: TGTGCCCCAGAACTTCTGCCAGGGGCTTACACTGAAGCTTTCTTT. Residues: CAPELLPGAYTEAFF.

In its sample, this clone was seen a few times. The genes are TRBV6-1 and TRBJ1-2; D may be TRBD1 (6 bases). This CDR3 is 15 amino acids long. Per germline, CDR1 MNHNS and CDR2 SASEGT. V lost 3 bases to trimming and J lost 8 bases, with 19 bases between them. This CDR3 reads CASSDHTGLGSGYTF. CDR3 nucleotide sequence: TGTGCCAGCAGTGATCACACAGGGTTGGGGTCGGGCTACACCTTC.

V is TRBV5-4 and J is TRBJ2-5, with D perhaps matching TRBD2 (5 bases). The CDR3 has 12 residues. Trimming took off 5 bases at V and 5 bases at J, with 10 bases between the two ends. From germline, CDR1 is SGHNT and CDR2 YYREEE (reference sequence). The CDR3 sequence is CASSFRGETQYF. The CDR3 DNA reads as TGTGCCAGCAGTTTTAGAGGGGAGACCCAGTACTTC. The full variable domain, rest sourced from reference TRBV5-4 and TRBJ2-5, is ETGVTQSPTHLIKTRGQQVTLRCSSQSGHNTVSWYQQALGQGPQFIFQYYREEENGRGNFPPRFSGLQFPNYSSELNVNALELDDSALYLCASSFRGETQYFGPGTRLLVL.

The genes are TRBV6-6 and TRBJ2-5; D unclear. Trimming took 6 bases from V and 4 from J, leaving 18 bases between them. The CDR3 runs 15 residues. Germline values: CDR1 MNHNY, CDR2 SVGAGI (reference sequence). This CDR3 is CASRHTSIGRETQYF. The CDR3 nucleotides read TGTGCCAGCAGACACACGTCCATTGGACGAGAGACCCAGTACTTC.

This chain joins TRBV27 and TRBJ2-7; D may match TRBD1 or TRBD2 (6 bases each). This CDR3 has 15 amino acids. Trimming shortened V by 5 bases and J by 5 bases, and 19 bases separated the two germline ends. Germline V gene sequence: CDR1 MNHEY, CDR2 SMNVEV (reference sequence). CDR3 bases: TGTGCCAGCAGTCGAATAGGGGGGAGAGGAAACGAGCAGTACTTC. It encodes CASSRIGGRGNEQYF.